These T cell receptor beta chains were read from a single sample in a study of blood T cell repertoires in COVID-19. Generated by immunoSEQ multiplex PCR, the TCRdb table keeps only in-frame clones and is missing some. The sample holds roughly 300,000 clones, approximately 91% seen once. Source material: peripheral blood. Receptors were obtained from a woman aged 30 to 39 with COVID-19, enrolled during active disease. Both conserved end residues are part of each CDR3. The order of the fields is D gene, J gene, V gene, CDR3 DNA, CDR3 protein. A D gene is named only where the DNA matches it firmly.

d_call: TRBD1; j_call: TRBJ2-1; v_call: TRBV24-1; cdr3_nt: TGTGCCACCAGTGATTTTCGGACAGGGGAAAATGAGCAGTTCTTC; cdr3_aa: CATSDFRTGENEQFF
d_call: TRBD1; j_call: TRBJ2-7; v_call: TRBV5-1; cdr3_nt: TGCGCCAGCAGCTGGACAGGACCTACACCCTACGAGCAGTACTTC; cdr3_aa: CASSWTGPTPYEQYF
d_call: TRBD2; j_call: TRBJ2-7; v_call: TRBV10-3; cdr3_nt: TGTGCCATCAGTGAGTTAGCGGGAGGTCGCGCCTACGAGCAGTACTTC; cdr3_aa: CAISELAGGRAYEQYF
d_call: .; j_call: TRBJ1-3; v_call: TRBV7-5; cdr3_nt: TGTGTCAGAAGCCCGTTGCCTCCGCGCTCTGGAAACACCATATATTTT; cdr3_aa: CVRSPLPPRSGNTIYF
d_call: .; j_call: TRBJ1-2; v_call: TRBV5-8; cdr3_nt: TGTGCCAGCAGCGTGCTGGGGTTCGGGGATGGCTACACCTTC; cdr3_aa: CASSVLGFGDGYTF
d_call: .; j_call: TRBJ2-6; v_call: TRBV5-1; cdr3_nt: TGCGCCAGCAGCTTGGAGCCAGGGATCTCTGGGGCCAACGTCCTGACTTTC; cdr3_aa: CASSLEPGISGANVLTF
d_call: .; j_call: TRBJ2-2; v_call: TRBV27; cdr3_nt: TGTGCCAGCATTCATACCGGGGGTGCGAACACCGGGGAGCTGTTTTTT; cdr3_aa: CASIHTGGANTGELFF
d_call: .; j_call: TRBJ2-3; v_call: TRBV29-1; cdr3_nt: TGCAGCGTTGACCAAGATACGCAGTATTTT; cdr3_aa: CSVDQDTQYF
d_call: TRBD1; j_call: TRBJ1-5; v_call: TRBV19; cdr3_nt: TGTGCCAGTAGTATGGAGACGAGGGGGCAATATAGCAATCAGCCCCAGCATTTT; cdr3_aa: CASSMETRGQYSNQPQHF
d_call: TRBD1; j_call: TRBJ1-2; v_call: TRBV7-9; cdr3_nt: TGTGCCAGCAGCCCCCAGACCCTAGGACAGGGCCTCGGCTACACCTTC; cdr3_aa: CASSPQTLGQGLGYTF